The 3 T cell receptor beta chains in this list originate from one sample, sequenced in a study of blood T cell repertoires in COVID-19. Libraries were prepared by immunoSEQ multiplex PCR; TCRdb keeps only in-frame clonotypes and omits some of them. This sample yields about 260,000 clones, of which more than 85% are seen a single time; approximately 2.6% belongs to the top ten. Sequences were obtained from peripheral blood. The receptors shown here come from a young adult with COVID-19, enrolled during active disease.

This clone showed up just once. This chain links TRBV7-8 with TRBJ1-1, with TRBD1 matching over 7 bases. Trimming at V came to 1 base and at J to 1 base, leaving 9 bases not matched to a gene. The CDR3 runs to 17 residues. Germline CDR1 reads SGHVS; CDR2 reads FQNEAQ. The DNA for the CDR3 is TGTGCCAGCAGCTTAGATGCGTATGGACAGGCGAACACTGAAGCTTTCTTT. It codes for CASSLDAYGQANTEAFF. The full variable domain, its missing parts supplied by reference TRBV7-8 and TRBJ1-1, is GAGVSQSPRYKVAKRGQDVALRCDPISGHVSLFWYQQALGQGPEFLTYFQNEAQLDKSGLPSDRFFAERPEGSVSTLKIQRTQQEDSAVYLCASSLDAYGQANTEAFFGQGTRLTVV.

The rearrangement links TRBV6-5 to TRBJ2-6; TRBD1 matches at 9 bases. The V segment lost 9 bases and the J segment 0 bases; nucleotides outside the gene matches: 3. Germline CDR1 is MNHEY and CDR2 is SVGAGI. This CDR3 region has 15 residues. The DNA for the CDR3 is TGTGCCAGTGGACAGGGGAGCTCTGGGGCCAACGTCCTGACTTTC. The encoded protein is CASGQGSSGANVLTF.

The rearrangement joins TRBV24-1 to TRBJ2-3; D is perhaps TRBD1 (6 bases). CDR1 and CDR2 (germline): KGHDR, SFDVKD. This CDR3 comprises 14 residues. Trimming left V 3 bases short and J 5 bases short, with 11 bases between. The CDR3 nucleotides are TGTGCCACCAGTGATCCGACAGGACTAGATACGCAGTATTTT. This gives the protein CATSDPTGLDTQYF.